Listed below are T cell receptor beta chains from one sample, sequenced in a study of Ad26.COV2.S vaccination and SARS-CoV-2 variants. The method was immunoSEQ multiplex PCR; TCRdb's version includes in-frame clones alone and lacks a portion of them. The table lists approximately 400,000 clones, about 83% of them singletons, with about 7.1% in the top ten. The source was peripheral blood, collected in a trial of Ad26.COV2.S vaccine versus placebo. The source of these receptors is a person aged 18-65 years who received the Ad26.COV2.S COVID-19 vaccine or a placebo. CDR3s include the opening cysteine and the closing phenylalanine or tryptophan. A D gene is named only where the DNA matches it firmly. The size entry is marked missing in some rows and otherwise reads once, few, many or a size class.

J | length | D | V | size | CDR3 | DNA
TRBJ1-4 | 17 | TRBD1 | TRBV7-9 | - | CASSSRDRGGFNEKLFF | TGTGCCAGCAGCTCTCGGGACAGGGGAGGTTTTAATGAAAAACTGTTTTTT
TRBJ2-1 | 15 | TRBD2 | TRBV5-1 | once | CASRLASGVSHEQFF | TGCGCCAGCAGGTTAGCTAGCGGGGTCAGTCATGAGCAGTTCTTC
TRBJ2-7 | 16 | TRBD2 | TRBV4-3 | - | CASSQDWLAGAPEQYF | TGCGCCAGCAGCCAAGACTGGCTAGCGGGGGCTCCGGAGCAGTACTTC
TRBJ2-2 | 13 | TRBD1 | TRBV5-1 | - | CASTETGDGELFF | TGCGCCAGCACTGAGACAGGGGACGGGGAGCTGTTTTTT
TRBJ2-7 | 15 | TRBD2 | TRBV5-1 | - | CASSLVTSGPYEQYF | TGCGCCAGCAGCTTGGTTACTAGCGGCCCCTACGAGCAGTACTTC
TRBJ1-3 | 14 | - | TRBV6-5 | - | CASSFESVGNTIYF | TGTGCCAGCAGCTTCGAGTCCGTTGGAAACACCATATATTTT
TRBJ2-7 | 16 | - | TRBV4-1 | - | CASSQVSGVASYEQYF | TGCGCCAGCAGCCAAGTATCGGGGGTTGCCTCCTACGAGCAGTACTTC
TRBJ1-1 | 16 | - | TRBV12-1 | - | CASSWDRKYPNTEAFF | TGTGCCAGCAGCTGGGACAGAAAATATCCGAACACTGAAGCTTTCTTT
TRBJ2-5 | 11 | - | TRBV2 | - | CASSDRETQYF | TGTGCCAGCAGCGACAGAGAGACCCAGTACTTC
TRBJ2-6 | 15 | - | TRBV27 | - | CASSLMGSWANVLTF | TGTGCCAGCAGTTTAATGGGCTCCTGGGCCAACGTCCTGACTTTC
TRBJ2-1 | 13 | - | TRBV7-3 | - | CASSMTREDEQFF | TGTGCCAGCAGCATGACTAGGGAGGATGAGCAGTTCTTC
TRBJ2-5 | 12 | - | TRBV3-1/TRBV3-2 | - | CASSQAHETQYF | TGTGCCAGCAGCCAGGCTCACGAGACCCAGTACTTC
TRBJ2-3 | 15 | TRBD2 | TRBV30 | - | CAWSLGLAGVDTQYF | TGTGCCTGGAGTCTGGGACTAGCGGGAGTAGATACGCAGTATTTT
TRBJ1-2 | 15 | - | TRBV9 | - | CASSVGETTLYGYTF | TGTGCCAGCAGCGTAGGGGAGACCACCTTATATGGCTACACCTTC
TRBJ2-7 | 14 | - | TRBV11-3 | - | CASSLNLVVYEQYF | TGTGCCAGCAGCTTAAATCTGGTTGTCTACGAGCAGTACTTC
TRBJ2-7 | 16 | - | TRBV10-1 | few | CASSESRDLSSYEQYF | TGCGCCAGCAGTGAGTCAAGGGACCTGAGCTCCTACGAGCAGTACTTC
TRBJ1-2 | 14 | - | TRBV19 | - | CASTTRALLYGYTF | TGTGCCAGTACCACCAGGGCACTACTCTATGGCTACACCTTC
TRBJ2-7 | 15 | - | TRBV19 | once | CASSIEGLTGSEQYF | TGTGCCAGTAGTATAGAGGGACTCACCGGGTCTGAGCAGTACTTC
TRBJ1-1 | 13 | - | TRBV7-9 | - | CASSPGWFTEAFF | TGTGCCAGCAGTCCAGGGTGGTTTACTGAAGCTTTCTTT
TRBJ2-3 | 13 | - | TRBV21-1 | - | CASRLGQTDTQYF | TGTGCCAGCAGGCTGGGCCAAACAGATACGCAGTATTTT
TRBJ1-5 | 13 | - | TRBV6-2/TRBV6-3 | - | CASSRSSGQPQHF | TGTGCCAGCAGCCGGAGCTCGGGGCAGCCCCAGCATTTT
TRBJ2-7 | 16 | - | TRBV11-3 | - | CASSLVWGGSTYEQYF | TGTGCCAGCAGCTTAGTCTGGGGCGGCTCCACCTACGAGCAGTACTTC
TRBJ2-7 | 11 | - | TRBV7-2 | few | CASSLSYEQYF | TGTGCCAGCAGCTTATCCTACGAGCAGTACTTC
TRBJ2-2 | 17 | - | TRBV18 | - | CASSLGREEVNTGELFF | TGTGCCAGCTCACTGGGCAGGGAAGAGGTGAACACCGGGGAGCTGTTTTTT
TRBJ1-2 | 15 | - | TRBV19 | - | CASSMEGRTFYGYTF | TGTGCCAGTAGTATGGAGGGGCGAACCTTCTATGGCTACACCTTC
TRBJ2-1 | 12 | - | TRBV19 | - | CASSAGASEQFF | TGTGCCAGTAGCGCAGGGGCGAGTGAGCAGTTCTTC
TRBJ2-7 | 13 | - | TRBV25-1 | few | CASSESSSYEQYF | TGTGCCAGCAGTGAATCTAGTTCCTACGAGCAGTACTTC
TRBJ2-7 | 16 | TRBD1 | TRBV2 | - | CASSPGTGGDGYEQYF | TGTGCCAGCAGTCCCGGGACAGGGGGCGATGGGTACGAGCAGTACTTC
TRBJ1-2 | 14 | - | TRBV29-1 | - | CSVEDPDGYYGYTF | TGCAGCGTTGAAGACCCCGACGGGTACTATGGCTACACCTTC
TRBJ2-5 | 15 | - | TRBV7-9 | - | CASSLVTRYQETQYF | TGTGCCAGCAGCTTAGTTACTAGGTACCAAGAGACCCAGTACTTC
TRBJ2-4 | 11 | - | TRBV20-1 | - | CSARAKNIQYF | TGCAGTGCTAGGGCCAAAAACATTCAGTACTTC
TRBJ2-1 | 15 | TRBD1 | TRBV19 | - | CASSKDRGRPNEQFF | TGTGCCAGTAGTAAGGACAGGGGGCGACCTAATGAGCAGTTCTTC
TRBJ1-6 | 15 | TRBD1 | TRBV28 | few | CASSPGTGYNSPLHF | TGTGCCAGCAGTCCGGGGACAGGTTATAATTCACCCCTCCACTTT
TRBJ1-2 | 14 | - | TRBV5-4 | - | CASSFVGEYYGYTF | TGTGCCAGCAGCTTCGTAGGGGAATACTATGGCTACACCTTC
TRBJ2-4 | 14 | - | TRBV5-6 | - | CASSSLRGGNIQYF | TGTGCCAGCAGCTCCCTCAGGGGGGGGAACATTCAGTACTTC
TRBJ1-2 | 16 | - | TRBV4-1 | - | CASSQDLVITGGGYTF | TGCGCCAGCAGCCAAGATCTGGTCATCACGGGAGGCGGCTACACCTTC
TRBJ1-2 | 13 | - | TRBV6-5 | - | CASTPGGGYGYTF | TGTGCCAGCACCCCGGGAGGGGGCTATGGCTACACCTTC
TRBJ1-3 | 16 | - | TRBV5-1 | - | CASSLSRDTSGNTIYF | TGCGCCAGCAGCTTAAGCCGGGACACCTCTGGAAACACCATATATTTT
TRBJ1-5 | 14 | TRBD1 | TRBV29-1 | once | CSALTGGAGQPQHF | TGCAGCGCTCTGACAGGGGGCGCCGGTCAGCCCCAGCATTTT
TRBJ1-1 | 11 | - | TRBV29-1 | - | CSVQSLLEAFF | TGCAGCGTTCAAAGCCTGCTTGAAGCTTTCTTT
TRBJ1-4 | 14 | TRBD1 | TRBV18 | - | CASSPDRGGEKLFF | TGTGCCAGCTCACCCGACAGGGGCGGTGAAAAACTGTTTTTT
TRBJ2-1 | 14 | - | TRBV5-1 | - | CASSALRQDNEQFF | TGCGCCAGCAGCGCCCTGAGGCAGGACAATGAGCAGTTCTTC
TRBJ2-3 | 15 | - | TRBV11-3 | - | CASSPGRGSTDTQYF | TGTGCCAGCAGCCCGGGGCGAGGTTCGACAGATACGCAGTATTTT
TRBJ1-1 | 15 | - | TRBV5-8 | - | CASSLRDILNTEAFF | TGTGCCAGCAGCTTAAGGGACATACTCAACACTGAAGCTTTCTTT
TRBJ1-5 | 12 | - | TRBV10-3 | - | CAISEVGQPQHF | TGTGCCATCAGTGAGGTGGGTCAGCCCCAGCATTTT
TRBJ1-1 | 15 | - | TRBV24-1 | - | CATSDPGTENTEAFF | TGTGCCACCAGTGATCCGGGGACGGAGAACACTGAAGCTTTCTTT
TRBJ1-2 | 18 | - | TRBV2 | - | CATRGSGQKGHLNYGYTF | TGTGCCACCCGGGGGTCGGGTCAGAAAGGACACTTAAACTATGGCTACACCTTC
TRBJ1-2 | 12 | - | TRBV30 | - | CAWSMRGVGYTF | TGTGCCTGGAGTATGAGGGGGGTTGGCTACACCTTC
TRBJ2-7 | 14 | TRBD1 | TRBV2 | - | CASSWDRLSYEQYF | TGTGCCAGCAGTTGGGACAGATTATCCTACGAGCAGTACTTC
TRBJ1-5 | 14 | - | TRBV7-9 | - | CASSLETANQPQHF | TGTGCCAGCAGCTTAGAGACTGCAAATCAGCCCCAGCATTTT
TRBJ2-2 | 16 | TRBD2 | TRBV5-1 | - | CASSLDLTSRTGELFF | TGCGCCAGCAGCTTGGACCTGACTAGCAGGACCGGGGAGCTGTTTTTT
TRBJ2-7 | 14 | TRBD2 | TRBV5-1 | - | CASSFVAGGVEQYF | TGCGCCAGCAGCTTCGTGGCGGGAGGGGTCGAGCAGTACTTC
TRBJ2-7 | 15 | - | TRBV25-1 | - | CASSESVGDSGEQYF | TGTGCCAGCAGTGAATCAGTCGGGGACTCGGGGGAGCAGTACTTC
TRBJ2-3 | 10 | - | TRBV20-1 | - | CSAITDTQYF | TGCAGTGCCATCACAGATACGCAGTATTTT
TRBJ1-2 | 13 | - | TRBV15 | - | CATSPSGIWGYTF | TGTGCCACCAGCCCGTCTGGGATTTGGGGCTACACCTTC
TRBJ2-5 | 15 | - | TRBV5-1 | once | CASSFTVLGEETQYF | TGCGCCAGCAGCTTCACCGTCCTTGGAGAAGAGACCCAGTACTTC
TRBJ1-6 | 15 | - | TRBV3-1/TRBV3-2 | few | CASSPGQTNNSPLHF | TGTGCCAGCAGCCCCGGACAGACGAATAATTCACCCCTCCACTTT
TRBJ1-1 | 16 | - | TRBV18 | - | CASSPTFGEADPEAFF | TGTGCCAGCTCACCAACGTTCGGGGAAGCTGACCCTGAAGCTTTCTTT